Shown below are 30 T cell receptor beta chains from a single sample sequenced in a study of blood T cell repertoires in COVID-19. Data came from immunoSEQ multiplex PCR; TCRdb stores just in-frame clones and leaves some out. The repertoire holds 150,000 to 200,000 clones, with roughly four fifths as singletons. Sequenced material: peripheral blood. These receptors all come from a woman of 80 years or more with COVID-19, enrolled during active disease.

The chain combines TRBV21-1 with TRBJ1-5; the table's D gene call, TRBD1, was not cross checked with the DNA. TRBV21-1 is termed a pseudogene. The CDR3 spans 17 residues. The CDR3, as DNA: TGTGCCAGCAGCAAAACCACTGACAGGGGAGGGAATCAGCCCCAGCATTTT. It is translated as CASSKTTDRGGNQPQHF.

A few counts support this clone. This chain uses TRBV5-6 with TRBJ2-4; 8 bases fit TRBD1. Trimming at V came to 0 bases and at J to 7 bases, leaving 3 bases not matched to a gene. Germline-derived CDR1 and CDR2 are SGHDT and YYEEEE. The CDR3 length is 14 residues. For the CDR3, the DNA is TGTGCCAGCAGCTTGGGGACAGGGTGGAACATTCAGTACTTC. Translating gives CASSLGTGWNIQYF.

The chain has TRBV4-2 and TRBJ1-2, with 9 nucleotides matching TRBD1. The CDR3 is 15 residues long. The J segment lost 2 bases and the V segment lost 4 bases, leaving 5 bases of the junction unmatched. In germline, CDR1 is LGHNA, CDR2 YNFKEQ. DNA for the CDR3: TGTGCCAGCAGCCTCGGACAGGGGATGAACTATGGCTACACCTTC. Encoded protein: CASSLGQGMNYGYTF.

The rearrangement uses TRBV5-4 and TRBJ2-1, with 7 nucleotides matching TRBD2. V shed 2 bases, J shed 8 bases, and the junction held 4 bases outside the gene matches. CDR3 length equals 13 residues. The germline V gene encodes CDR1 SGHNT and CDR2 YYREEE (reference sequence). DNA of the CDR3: TGTGCCAGCAGCTTTTGGGGGGGGGATGAGCAGTTCTTC. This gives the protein CASSFWGGDEQFF.

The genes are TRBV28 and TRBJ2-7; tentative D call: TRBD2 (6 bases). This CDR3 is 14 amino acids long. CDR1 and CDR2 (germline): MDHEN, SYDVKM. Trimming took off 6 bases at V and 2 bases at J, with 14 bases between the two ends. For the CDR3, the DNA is TGTGCCAGCAGCGGAGGGACGGTAGCCTACGAGCAGTACTTC. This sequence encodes CASSGGTVAYEQYF.

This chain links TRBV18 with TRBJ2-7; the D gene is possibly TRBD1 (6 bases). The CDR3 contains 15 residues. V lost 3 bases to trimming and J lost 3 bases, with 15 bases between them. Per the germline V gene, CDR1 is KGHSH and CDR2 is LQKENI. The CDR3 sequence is CASSPPDSGFYEQYF. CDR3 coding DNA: TGTGCCAGCTCACCTCCGGACAGTGGTTTCTACGAGCAGTACTTC. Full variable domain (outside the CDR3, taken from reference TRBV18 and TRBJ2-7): NAGVMQNPRHLVRRRGQEARLRCSPMKGHSHVYWYRQLPEEGLKFMVYLQKENIIDESGMPKERFSAEFPKEGPSILRIQQVVRGDSAAYFCASSPPDSGFYEQYFGPGTRLTVT.

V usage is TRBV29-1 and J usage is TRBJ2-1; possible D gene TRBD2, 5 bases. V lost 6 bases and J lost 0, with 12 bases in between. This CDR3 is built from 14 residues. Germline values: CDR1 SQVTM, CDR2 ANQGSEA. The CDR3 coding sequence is TGCAGCGTAATGGACTTTAGCTCCTACAATGAGCAGTTCTTC. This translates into CSVMDFSSYNEQFF.

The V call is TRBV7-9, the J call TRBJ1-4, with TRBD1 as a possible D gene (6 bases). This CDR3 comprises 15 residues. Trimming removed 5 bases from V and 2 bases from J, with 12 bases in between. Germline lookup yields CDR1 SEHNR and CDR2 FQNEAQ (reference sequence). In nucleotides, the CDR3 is TGTGCCAGCAGCACCCGACAGGAGACTAATGAAAAACTGTTTTTT. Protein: CASSTRQETNEKLFF.

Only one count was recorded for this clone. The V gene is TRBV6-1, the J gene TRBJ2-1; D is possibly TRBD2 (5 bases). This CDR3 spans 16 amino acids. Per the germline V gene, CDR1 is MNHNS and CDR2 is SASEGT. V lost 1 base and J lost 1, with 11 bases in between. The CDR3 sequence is CASSEGGPISYNEQFF. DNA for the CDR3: TGTGCCAGCAGTGAAGGAGGGCCCATATCCTACAATGAGCAGTTCTTC.

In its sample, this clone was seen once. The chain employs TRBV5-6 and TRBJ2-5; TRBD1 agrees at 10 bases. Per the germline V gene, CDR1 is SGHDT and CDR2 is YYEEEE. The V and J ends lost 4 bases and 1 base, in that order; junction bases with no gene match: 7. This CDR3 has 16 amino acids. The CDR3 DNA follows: TGTGCCAGCAGCCCGCGGACAGGGGGTCCCCAAGAGACCCAGTACTTC. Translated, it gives CASSPRTGGPQETQYF.

This chain's CDR3 is CASSEGRYQPQHF. Written as DNA, the CDR3 is TGTGCCAGCAGTGAGGGTCGCTATCAGCCCCAGCATTTT. The chain links TRBV27 to TRBJ1-5; D gene uncertain. The CDR3 totals 13 residues. The ends were cut back, 5 bases at V and 5 bases at J, with 10 bases in the middle. The germline V gene has CDR1 MNHEY and CDR2 SMNVEV (reference sequence).

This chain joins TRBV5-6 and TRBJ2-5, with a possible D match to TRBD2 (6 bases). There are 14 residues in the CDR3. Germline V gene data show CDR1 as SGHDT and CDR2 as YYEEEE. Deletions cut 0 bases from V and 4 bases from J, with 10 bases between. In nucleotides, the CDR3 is TGTGCCAGCAGCTTGGTGGGAGGCACAGAGACCCAGTACTTC. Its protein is CASSLVGGTETQYF. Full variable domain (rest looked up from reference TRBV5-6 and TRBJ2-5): DAGVTQSPTHLIKTRGQQVTLRCSPKSGHDTVSWYQQALGQGPQFIFQYYEEEERQRGNFPDRFSGHQFPNYSSELNVNALLLGDSALYLCASSLVGGTETQYFGPGTRLLVL.

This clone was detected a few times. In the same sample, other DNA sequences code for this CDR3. The DNA for the CDR3 is TGTGCCAGCAGTCTAACAGGGGACACTGAAGCTTTCTTT. Amino acids: CASSLTGDTEAFF. This chain links TRBV7-9 with TRBJ1-1; 7 nucleotides align to TRBD1. CDR1 and CDR2 from the germline V gene are SEHNR and FQNEAQ (reference sequence). The CDR3 sequence is 13 residues long. The trim removed 6 bases at V and 3 bases at J, leaving 4 bases unmatched.

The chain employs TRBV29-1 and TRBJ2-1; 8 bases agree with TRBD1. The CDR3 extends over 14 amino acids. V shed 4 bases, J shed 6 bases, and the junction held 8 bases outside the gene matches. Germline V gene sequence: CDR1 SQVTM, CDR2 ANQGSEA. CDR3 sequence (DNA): TGCAGCGTTGGAAGTTTACAGGGGGTCAATGAGCAGTTCTTC. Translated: CSVGSLQGVNEQFF.

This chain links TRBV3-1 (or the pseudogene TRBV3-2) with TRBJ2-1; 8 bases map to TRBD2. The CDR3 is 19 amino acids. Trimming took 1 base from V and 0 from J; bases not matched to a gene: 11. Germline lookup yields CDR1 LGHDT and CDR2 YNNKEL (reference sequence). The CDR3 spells CASSQGMQTSGTSYNEQFF. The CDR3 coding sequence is TGTGCCAGCAGCCAAGGGATGCAAACTAGCGGTACCTCCTACAATGAGCAGTTCTTC.

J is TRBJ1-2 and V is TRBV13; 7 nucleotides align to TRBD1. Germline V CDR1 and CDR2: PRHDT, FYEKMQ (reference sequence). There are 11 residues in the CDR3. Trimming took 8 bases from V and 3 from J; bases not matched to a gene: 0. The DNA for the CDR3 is TGTGCCAGCCAGGGGGACTATGGCTACACCTTC. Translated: CASQGDYGYTF.

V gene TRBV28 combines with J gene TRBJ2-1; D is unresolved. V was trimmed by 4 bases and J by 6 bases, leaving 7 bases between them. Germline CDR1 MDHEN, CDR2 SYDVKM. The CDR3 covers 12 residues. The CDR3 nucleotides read TGTGCCAGCAGTTCTATGCGCAATGAGCAGTTCTTC. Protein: CASSSMRNEQFF.

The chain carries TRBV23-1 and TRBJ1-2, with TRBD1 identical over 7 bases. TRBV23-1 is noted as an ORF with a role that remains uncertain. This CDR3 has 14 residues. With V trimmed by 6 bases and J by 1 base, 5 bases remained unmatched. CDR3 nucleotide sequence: TGCGCCAGCAGCCGGGACAGCGTTAACTATGGCTACACCTTC. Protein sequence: CASSRDSVNYGYTF.

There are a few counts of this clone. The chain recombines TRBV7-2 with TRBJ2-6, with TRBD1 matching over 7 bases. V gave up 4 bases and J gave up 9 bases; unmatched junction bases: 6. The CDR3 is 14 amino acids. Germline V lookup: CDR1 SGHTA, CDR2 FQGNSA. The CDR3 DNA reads TGTGCCAGCAGCTACGGACAGGCCTTCAACGTCCTGACTTTC. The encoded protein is CASSYGQAFNVLTF.

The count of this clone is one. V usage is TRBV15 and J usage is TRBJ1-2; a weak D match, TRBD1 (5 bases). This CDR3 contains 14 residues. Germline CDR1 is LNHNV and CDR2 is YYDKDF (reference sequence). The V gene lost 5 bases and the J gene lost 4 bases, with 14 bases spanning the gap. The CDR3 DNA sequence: TGTGCCACCAGCGGTAGCGGGGGATTCTATGGCTACACCTTC. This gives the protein CATSGSGGFYGYTF.

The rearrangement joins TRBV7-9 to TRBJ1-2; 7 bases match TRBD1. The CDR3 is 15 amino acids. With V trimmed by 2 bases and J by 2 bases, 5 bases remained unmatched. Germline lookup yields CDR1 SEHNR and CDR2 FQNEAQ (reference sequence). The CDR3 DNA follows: TGTGCCAGCAGCTTAAAGCAGGGGGTAAACTATGGCTACACCTTC. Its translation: CASSLKQGVNYGYTF.

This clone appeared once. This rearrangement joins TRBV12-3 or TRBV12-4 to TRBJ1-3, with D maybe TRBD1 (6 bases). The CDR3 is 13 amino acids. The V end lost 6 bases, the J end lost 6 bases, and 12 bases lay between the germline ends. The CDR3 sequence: CASSGTYENTIYF. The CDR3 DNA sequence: TGTGCCAGCAGCGGGACATACGAAAACACCATATATTTT.

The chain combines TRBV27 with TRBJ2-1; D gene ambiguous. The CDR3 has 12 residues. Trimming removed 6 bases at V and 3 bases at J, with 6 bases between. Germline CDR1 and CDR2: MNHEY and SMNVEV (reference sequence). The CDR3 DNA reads TGTGCCAGCAGACAGAACTACAATGAGCAGTTCTTC. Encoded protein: CASRQNYNEQFF.

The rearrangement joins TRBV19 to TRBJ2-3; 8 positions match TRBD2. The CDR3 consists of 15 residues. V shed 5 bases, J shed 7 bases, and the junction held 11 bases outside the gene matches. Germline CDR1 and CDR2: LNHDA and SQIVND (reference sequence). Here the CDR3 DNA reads TGTGCCAGTAGTGAGACAGGCGGGAGGTTGAATACGCAGTATTTT. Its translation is CASSETGGRLNTQYF.

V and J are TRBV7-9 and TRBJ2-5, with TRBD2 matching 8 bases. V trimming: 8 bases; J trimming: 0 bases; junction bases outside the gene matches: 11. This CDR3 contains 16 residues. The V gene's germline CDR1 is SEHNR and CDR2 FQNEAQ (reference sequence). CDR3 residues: CASLSAGEAHQETQYF. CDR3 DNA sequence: TGTGCCAGCCTTTCAGCGGGAGAGGCTCACCAAGAGACCCAGTACTTC.

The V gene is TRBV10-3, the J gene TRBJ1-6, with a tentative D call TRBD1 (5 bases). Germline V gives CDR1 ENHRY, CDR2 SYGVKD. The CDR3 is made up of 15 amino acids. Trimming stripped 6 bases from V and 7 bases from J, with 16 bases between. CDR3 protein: CAIRLSDSQNSPLHF. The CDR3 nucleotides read TGTGCCATCAGACTTTCCGACAGCCAGAATTCACCCCTCCACTTT.

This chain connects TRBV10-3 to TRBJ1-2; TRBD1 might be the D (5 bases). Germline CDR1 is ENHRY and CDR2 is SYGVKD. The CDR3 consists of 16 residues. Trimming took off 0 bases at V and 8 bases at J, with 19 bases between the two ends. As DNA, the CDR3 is TGTGCCATCAGTGAGTCGAGAGGTGCAGGGCAAAGGGGCTACACCTTC. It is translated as CAISESRGAGQRGYTF.

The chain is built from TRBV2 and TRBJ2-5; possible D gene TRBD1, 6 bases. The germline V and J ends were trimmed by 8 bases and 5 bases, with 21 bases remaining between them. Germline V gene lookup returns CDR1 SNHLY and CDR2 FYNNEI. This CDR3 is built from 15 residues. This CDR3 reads CASDGGGWGLETQYF. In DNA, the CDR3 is TGTGCCAGCGACGGTGGTGGTTGGGGGCTTGAGACCCAGTACTTC.

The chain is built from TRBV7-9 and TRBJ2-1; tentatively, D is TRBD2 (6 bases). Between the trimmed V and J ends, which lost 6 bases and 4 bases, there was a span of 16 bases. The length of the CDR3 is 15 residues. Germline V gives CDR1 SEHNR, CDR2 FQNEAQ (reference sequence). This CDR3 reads CASSYGLSAYNEQFF. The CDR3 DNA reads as TGTGCCAGCAGTTACGGACTAAGCGCGTACAATGAGCAGTTCTTC. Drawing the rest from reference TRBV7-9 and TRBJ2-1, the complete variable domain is DTGVSQNPRHKITKRGQNVTFRCDPISEHNRLYWYRQTLGQGPEFLTYFQNEAQLEKSRLLSDRFSAERPKGSFSTLEIQRTEQGDSAMYLCASSYGLSAYNEQFFGPGTRLTVL.

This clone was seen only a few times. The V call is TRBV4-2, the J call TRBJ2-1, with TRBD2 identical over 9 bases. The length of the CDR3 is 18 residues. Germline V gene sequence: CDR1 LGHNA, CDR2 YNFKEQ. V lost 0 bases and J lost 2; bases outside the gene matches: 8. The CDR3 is CASSQDYSGLAPYNEQFF. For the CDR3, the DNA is TGTGCCAGCAGCCAAGATTATTCGGGACTAGCCCCCTACAATGAGCAGTTCTTC.